These 30 T cell receptor beta chains came from one sample sequenced in a study of blood T cell repertoires in COVID-19. This table comes from immunoSEQ multiplex PCR, and its TCRdb copy is limited to in-frame clones, with some not included. The table lists 150,000 or so clones, around 93% of them singletons. What was sequenced was peripheral blood. The receptors come from a man aged 30-40 years with COVID-19, enrolled during active disease.

V usage is TRBV2 and J usage is TRBJ1-1, with 8 bases matching TRBD1. Germline CDR1 SNHLY, CDR2 FYNNEI. CDR3 length: 13 residues. The junction had 3 bases not matched to a gene; V was cut back by 8 bases and J by 1 base. CDR3 sequence reads: CASGDRRNTEAFF. CDR3 nucleotides: TGTGCCAGCGGGGACAGGAGGAACACTGAAGCTTTCTTT.

The sample holds one count of this clone. In DNA, the CDR3 is TGTGCCAGTACCAAAGAGACAGCGTCAATTAGGAACACTGAAGCTTTCTTT. Amino acid sequence: CASTKETASIRNTEAFF. The V and J genes are TRBV19 and TRBJ1-1; TRBD1 might be the D (5 bases). CDR3 length: 17 amino acids. Germline CDR1 reads LNHDA; CDR2 reads SQIVND (reference sequence). V gave up 7 bases and J gave up 1 base, with 22 bases separating them.

In the case of this clone: Within the sample, other DNA sequences also encode this same CDR3. This chain connects TRBV18 to TRBJ1-1; D is unresolved. From germline, CDR1 is KGHSH and CDR2 LQKENI. CDR3 size: 13 residues. V gave up 6 bases and J gave up 5 bases, with 13 bases separating them. CDR3 coding DNA: TGTGCCAGCTCCCCGAGGGAAGGGACTGAAGCTTTCTTT. It specifies CASSPREGTEAFF.

This sequence joins TRBV28 and TRBJ1-5, with D tentatively TRBD1 (6 bases). V lost 5 bases and J lost 7, with 21 bases in between. Germline loops: CDR1 MDHEN, CDR2 SYDVKM. The CDR3 sequence is 16 residues long. The CDR3: CASSPYEQGRGQPQHF. Written as DNA, the CDR3 is TGTGCCAGCAGTCCCTATGAGCAGGGGAGGGGGCAGCCCCAGCATTTT. Full variable domain (missing parts from reference TRBV28 and TRBJ1-5): DVKVTQSSRYLVKRTGEKVFLECVQDMDHENMFWYRQDPGLGLRLIYFSYDVKMKEKGDIPEGYSVSREKKERFSLILESASTNQTSMYLCASSPYEQGRGQPQHFGDGTRLSIL.

This chain uses TRBV19 with TRBJ1-4, with 7 nucleotides matching TRBD1. Unmatched junction bases numbered 7, after V lost 3 bases and J lost 0 bases. CDR3 length: 17 amino acids. CDR1 and CDR2 (germline): LNHDA, SQIVND (reference sequence). The CDR3 sequence is CASSMGRQGATNEKLFF. DNA of the CDR3: TGTGCCAGTAGTATGGGTCGGCAGGGGGCAACTAATGAAAAACTGTTTTTT.

V is TRBV28 and J is TRBJ2-7; D is possibly TRBD2 (7 bases). V lost 3 bases, J lost 3 bases, and 12 bases lay in between. This CDR3 spans 14 amino acids. CDR1 and CDR2 from the germline V gene are MDHEN and SYDVKM. CDR3 loop: CASSFRGGIYEQYF. For the CDR3, the DNA is TGTGCCAGCAGTTTTCGCGGGGGCATCTACGAGCAGTACTTC. Full variable domain (missing parts from reference TRBV28 and TRBJ2-7): DVKVTQSSRYLVKRTGEKVFLECVQDMDHENMFWYRQDPGLGLRLIYFSYDVKMKEKGDIPEGYSVSREKKERFSLILESASTNQTSMYLCASSFRGGIYEQYFGPGTRLTVT.

This sequence joins TRBV2 and TRBJ1-3; D may be TRBD1 (5 bases). CDR3 length equals 13 residues. CDR1 SNHLY and CDR2 FYNNEI come from the germline V gene. The V end was cut by 5 bases, the J end by 2 bases, with 7 bases between. In DNA, the CDR3 is TGTGCCAGCAGTCAGGGAACTGGAAACACCATATATTTT. This codes for CASSQGTGNTIYF.

This clone was observed once. The chain is built from TRBV9 and TRBJ1-2; 7 bases are a match to TRBD1. Germline values: CDR1 SGDLS, CDR2 YYNGEE. The CDR3 loop spans 15 amino acids. V lost 4 bases and J lost 2; bases outside the gene matches: 8. The CDR3: CASSRDSRFNYGYTF. The CDR3 DNA is TGTGCCAGCAGCCGGGACAGTCGTTTCAACTATGGCTACACCTTC. Together with reference TRBV9 and TRBJ1-2, the CDR3 gives the full variable domain: DSGVTQTPKHLITATGQRVTLRCSPRSGDLSVYWYQQSLDQGLQFLIQYYNGEERAKGNILERFSAQQFPDLHSELNLSSLELGDSALYFCASSRDSRFNYGYTFGSGTRLTVV.

The chain combines TRBV5-1 with TRBJ1-2, with 7 bases matching TRBD1. This CDR3 is 15 amino acids long. V gave up 4 bases and J gave up 2 bases; unmatched junction bases: 8. Germline V gives CDR1 SGHRS, CDR2 YFSETQ. Here the CDR3 reads CASSPWTGTNYGYTF. CDR3 in DNA: TGCGCCAGCAGCCCCTGGACAGGAACGAACTATGGCTACACCTTC.

The V call is TRBV18, the J call TRBJ2-4, with TRBD1 identical over 7 bases. CDR1 and CDR2 (germline): KGHSH, LQKENI. CDR3 length: 14 residues. J lost 3 bases, V lost 2 bases, and 1 base had no gene match. CDR3 in DNA: TGTGCCAGCTCACCAGACAGGGTCAAAAACATTCAGTACTTC. Translated: CASSPDRVKNIQYF. Together with reference TRBV18 and TRBJ2-4, the CDR3 gives the full variable domain: NAGVMQNPRHLVRRRGQEARLRCSPMKGHSHVYWYRQLPEEGLKFMVYLQKENIIDESGMPKERFSAEFPKEGPSILRIQQVVRGDSAAYFCASSPDRVKNIQYFGAGTRLSVL.

The V call is TRBV10-3, the J call TRBJ1-1; TRBD1 might be the D (6 bases). V lost 0 bases, J lost 11 bases, and 28 bases lay in between. Germline values: CDR1 ENHRY, CDR2 SYGVKD. The CDR3 loop spans 18 amino acids. CDR3: CAISESFGALRNRARAFF. The CDR3 nucleotides are TGTGCCATCAGTGAGTCGTTCGGGGCTTTGAGGAACAGGGCGAGGGCTTTCTTT.

V usage is TRBV10-3 and J usage is TRBJ1-3, with D possibly TRBD1 on 5 matching bases. The CDR3 has 13 residues. Germline CDR1 is ENHRY and CDR2 is SYGVKD. V was shortened by 10 bases and J by 6 bases, with 16 bases between the two germline ends. DNA for the CDR3: TGTGCCACCATGGGGGGGAAGATAAACACCATATATTTT. This codes for CATMGGKINTIYF.

The rearrangement uses TRBV7-9 and TRBJ1-1, with a possible D match to TRBD1 (6 bases). V lost 4 bases and J 1 base, leaving 7 bases between the germline ends. CDR3 size: 13 residues. CDR1 is SEHNR and CDR2 is FQNEAQ in the germline V gene (reference sequence). CDR3 sequence: CASSSTGNTEAFF. The CDR3 DNA reads TGTGCCAGCAGCTCGACAGGGAACACTGAAGCTTTCTTT.

The chain recombines TRBV4-1 with TRBJ2-5, with D possibly matching TRBD2 (6 bases). Germline V gene lookup returns CDR1 MGHRA and CDR2 YSYEKL. Trimming stripped 3 bases from V and 3 bases from J, with 8 bases between. This CDR3 region has 13 residues. The CDR3 nucleotides read TGCGCCAGCAGCCAGGCTAGCGAAGAGACCCAGTACTTC. Its protein product is CASSQASEETQYF.

The J gene is TRBJ2-5, the V gene TRBV4-1; D unresolved. The CDR3 contains 13 residues. Germline V gene sequence: CDR1 MGHRA, CDR2 YSYEKL. Trimming stripped 0 bases from V and 5 bases from J, with 7 bases between. Here the CDR3 reads CASSQDLFETQYF. The DNA for the CDR3 is TGCGCCAGCAGCCAAGATCTGTTTGAGACCCAGTACTTC.

The chain links TRBV5-1 to TRBJ2-1; 10 bases map to TRBD2. This CDR3 contains 15 residues. J was trimmed by 3 bases and V by 4 bases; bases with no gene match: 4. Germline CDR1 reads SGHRS; CDR2 reads YFSETQ. CDR3 sequence (DNA): TGCGCCAGCAGCACGGGACTAGCGAACTACAATGAGCAGTTCTTC. This translates into CASSTGLANYNEQFF.

The V gene is TRBV5-1, the J gene TRBJ1-1; tentatively, D is TRBD1 (6 bases). Trimming pared 8 bases from V and 3 bases from J, leaving 17 bases between. CDR1 and CDR2 from the germline V gene are SGHRS and YFSETQ. The CDR3 extends over 14 amino acids. CDR3 amino acids: CASTHTGPDTEAFF. The CDR3 DNA reads TGCGCCAGTACCCATACAGGGCCGGACACTGAAGCTTTCTTT.

V and J are TRBV6-5 and TRBJ1-2, with 9 bases matching TRBD1. Germline CDR1 MNHEY, CDR2 SVGAGI. The ends lost 2 bases at V and 2 bases at J; junction bases unmatched: 3. The CDR3 extends over 15 amino acids. The CDR3 sequence is CASSYTGQGNYGYTF. CDR3 coding DNA: TGTGCCAGCAGTTACACGGGACAGGGAAACTATGGCTACACCTTC.

This clone was counted between two and nine times. The rearrangement links TRBV6-1 to TRBJ1-5; D is uncertain. V was pared by 3 bases and J by 4 bases, with 10 bases between. Per germline, CDR1 MNHNS and CDR2 SASEGT. The CDR3 covers 14 residues. CDR3 region: CASSDRRLNQPQHF. The CDR3 bases are TGTGCCAGCAGTGACAGGCGCCTTAATCAGCCCCAGCATTTT.

The V and J genes are TRBV2 and TRBJ2-7, with a possible D match to TRBD1 (5 bases). Germline CDR1 reads SNHLY; CDR2 reads FYNNEI. Trimming took 4 bases from V and 1 from J, leaving 8 bases between them. CDR3 length: 13 amino acids. This CDR3 is CASSVRGSYEQYF. CDR3 coding DNA: TGTGCCAGCAGTGTTAGGGGATCCTACGAGCAGTACTTC.

This clone was picked up one time. The J gene is TRBJ2-5, the V gene TRBV27, with TRBD2 identical over 8 bases. The ends lost 5 bases at V and 2 bases at J; junction bases unmatched: 10. Germline V gene data show CDR1 as MNHEY and CDR2 as SMNVEV (reference sequence). CDR3 length equals 16 residues. This CDR3 is CASSIQLAGQQETQYF. CDR3 sequence (DNA): TGTGCCAGCAGTATCCAGCTAGCGGGCCAACAAGAGACCCAGTACTTC.

The chain links TRBV28 to TRBJ2-5; TRBD1 might be the D (6 bases). CDR1 is MDHEN, CDR2 SYDVKM, per germline. V lost 5 bases and J lost 1, with 14 bases in between. The CDR3 loop spans 15 amino acids. The CDR3 here is CASSAPGTLQETQYF. The CDR3 bases are TGTGCCAGCAGTGCCCCCGGGACACTCCAAGAGACCCAGTACTTC.

This clone was seen once. This chain uses TRBV18 with TRBJ2-5, with D tentatively TRBD2 (5 bases). The CDR3 has 15 amino acids. Germline V gene data show CDR1 as KGHSH and CDR2 as LQKENI. Trimming shortened V by 0 bases and J by 5 bases, and 13 bases separated the two germline ends. Here the CDR3 DNA reads TGTGCCAGCTCACCACCAGGAGGAATCCCGGAGACCCAGTACTTC. Amino acid sequence: CASSPPGGIPETQYF.

The gene calls are TRBV10-3 and TRBJ1-4, with D maybe TRBD1 (6 bases). Germline V gene lookup returns CDR1 ENHRY and CDR2 SYGVKD. This CDR3 region has 15 residues. V was trimmed by 3 bases and J by 3 bases, leaving 11 bases between them. The DNA of the CDR3 is TGTGCCATCAGTGAAGCAGGGGTTGCTAATGAAAAACTGTTTTTT. This encodes CAISEAGVANEKLFF.

This chain joins TRBV29-1 and TRBJ1-2, with D possibly being TRBD1 (6 bases). Trimming left V 6 bases short and J 0 bases short, with 8 bases between. The CDR3 loop spans 12 amino acids. Germline V CDR1 and CDR2: SQVTM, ANQGSEA. Here the CDR3 reads CSVDSPNYGYTF. For the CDR3, the DNA is TGCAGCGTGGACAGTCCTAACTATGGCTACACCTTC.

This clone was counted a single time. The chain employs TRBV12-3 or TRBV12-4 and TRBJ1-5; no reliable D call. The CDR3 has 13 amino acids. V dropped 4 bases and J dropped 7 bases, with 11 bases sitting between them. The CDR3 region has the DNA TGTGCCAGCAGTTCCACGGGTGAGCAGCCCCAGCATTTT. Its protein is CASSSTGEQPQHF.

The chain joins TRBV7-3 to TRBJ2-3; perhaps TRBD2 as D (6 bases). V was pared by 3 bases and J by 2 bases, with 12 bases between. The CDR3 extends over 15 amino acids. Looked up from germline, CDR1 is SGHTA and CDR2 is FQGTGA. In DNA form, the CDR3 reads TGTGCCAGCAGCTTTGGGAGGACAATCACAGATACGCAGTATTTT. Translated: CASSFGRTITDTQYF.

This sequence joins TRBV27 and TRBJ1-5; D is possibly TRBD1 (6 bases). Trimming stripped 3 bases from V and 4 bases from J, with 13 bases between. Germline V gives CDR1 MNHEY, CDR2 SMNVEV (reference sequence). CDR3 length equals 15 residues. CDR3 sequence: CASSLRGGSNQPQHF. Written as DNA, the CDR3 is TGTGCCAGCAGTTTGAGGGGGGGCAGTAATCAGCCCCAGCATTTT.

J is TRBJ2-3 and V is TRBV11-3; 13 bases are a match to TRBD2. Germline lookup yields CDR1 SGHNT and CDR2 YENEEA. There are 17 residues in the CDR3. The V segment lost 4 bases and the J segment 2 bases; nucleotides outside the gene matches: 6. In nucleotides, the CDR3 is TGTGCCAGCAGCTCCCGGACTAGCGGGGGAGTCACAGATACGCAGTATTTT. Translated: CASSSRTSGGVTDTQYF.

The rearrangement uses TRBV19 and TRBJ1-5, with TRBD1 matching over 9 bases. The CDR3 is 15 amino acids. Germline trimming cut 5 bases from V and 3 bases from J; bases unmatched to any gene: 5. Germline CDR1 is LNHDA and CDR2 is SQIVND (reference sequence). In DNA form, the CDR3 reads TGTGCCAGTAGTGGGACAGGGTTTTACAATCAGCCCCAGCATTTT. Residues: CASSGTGFYNQPQHF.